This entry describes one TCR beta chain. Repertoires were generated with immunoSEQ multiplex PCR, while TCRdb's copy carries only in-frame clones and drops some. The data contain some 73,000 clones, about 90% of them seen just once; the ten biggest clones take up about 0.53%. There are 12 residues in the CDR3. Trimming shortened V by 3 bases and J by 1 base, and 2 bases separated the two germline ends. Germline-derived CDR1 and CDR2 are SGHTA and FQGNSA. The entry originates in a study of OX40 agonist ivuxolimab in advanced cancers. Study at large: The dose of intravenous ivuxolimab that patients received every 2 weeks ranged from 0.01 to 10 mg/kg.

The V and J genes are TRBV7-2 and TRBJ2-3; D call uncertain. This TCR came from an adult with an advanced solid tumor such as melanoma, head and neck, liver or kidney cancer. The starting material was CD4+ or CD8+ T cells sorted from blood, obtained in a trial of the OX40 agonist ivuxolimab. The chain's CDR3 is CASSFGTDTQYF. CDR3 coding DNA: TGTGCCAGCAGCTTTGGCACAGATACGCAGTATTTT.